The 17 T cell receptor beta chains below were found in one sample sequenced in a study of cytomegalovirus exposure and HLA in healthy donors. Only in-frame clones appear in the TCRdb table, and some are missing; sequencing was by immunoSEQ multiplex PCR. The data hold around 60,000 clones, with roughly 94% observed a single time. Source material: PBMCs. These receptors were taken from a woman aged 18-35 years in good health and CMV-seropositive.

CDR3 loop: CSIHTGAGYEQYF. The CDR3 DNA sequence: TGCAGCATACATACAGGGGCAGGCTACGAGCAGTACTTC. The chain combines TRBV29-1 with TRBJ2-7; 7 nucleotides line up with TRBD1. The V gene end was trimmed by 8 bases and the J gene end by 3 bases; junction bases not matched to a gene: 10. Germline V lookup: CDR1 SQVTM, CDR2 ANQGSEA. The CDR3 runs 13 residues.

The rearrangement uses TRBV12-5 and TRBJ1-2; possibly TRBD1 for D (5 bases). Germline assignment: CDR1 LGHNT and CDR2 FRNRAP. V was cut by 3 bases and J by 5 bases, with 7 bases left in between. The CDR3 has 12 amino acids. CDR3 amino acids: CASGLAGYGYTF. CDR3 DNA sequence: TGTGCTAGTGGTTTAGCAGGGTATGGCTACACCTTC.

The table lists this clone with a count of one. V gene TRBV9 combines with J gene TRBJ1-2, with D tentatively TRBD1 (6 bases). V was trimmed by 0 bases and J by 7 bases, leaving 16 bases between them. The CDR3 has 15 residues. Germline V lookup: CDR1 SGDLS, CDR2 YYNGEE. In nucleotides, the CDR3 is TGTGCCAGCAGCGTAGGGACAGTCCCTCTGGGTGGCTACACCTTC. This sequence encodes CASSVGTVPLGGYTF.

This sequence joins TRBV5-6 and TRBJ1-1; 8 bases are shared with TRBD1. Germline CDR1 SGHDT, CDR2 YYEEEE. There are 14 residues in the CDR3. Trimming cost V 0 bases and J 3 bases; bases outside gene matches: 1. As DNA, the CDR3 is TGTGCCAGCAGCTTGGTGGACAGGGACACTGAAGCTTTCTTT. The encoded protein is CASSLVDRDTEAFF.

The chain links TRBV5-1 to TRBJ2-2, with TRBD1 identical over 7 bases. Germline loops: CDR1 SGHRS, CDR2 YFSETQ. The J segment lost 8 bases and the V segment lost 6 bases, leaving 7 bases of the junction unmatched. The CDR3 is 13 amino acids. CDR3 amino acids: CASNSGGPGELFF. The CDR3 DNA reads as TGCGCCAGCAACTCAGGGGGTCCGGGGGAGCTGTTTTTT.

The chain employs TRBV28 and TRBJ1-5, with D tentatively TRBD1 (5 bases). Trimming took 2 bases from V and 1 from J, leaving 9 bases between them. In germline, CDR1 is MDHEN, CDR2 SYDVKM. The CDR3 is 15 residues long. CDR3 coding DNA: TGTGCCAGCAGTTTAAGGGGCCGCAGCAATCAGCCCCAGCATTTT. Protein product: CASSLRGRSNQPQHF.

The V call is TRBV19, the J call TRBJ2-1, with D possibly being TRBD1 (5 bases). This CDR3 comprises 13 residues. V lost 8 bases, J lost 7 bases, and 15 bases lay in between. Germline values: CDR1 LNHDA, CDR2 SQIVND (reference sequence). In DNA, the CDR3 is TGTGCCAGTCAGGGATCGGGCGGAAATGAGCAGTTCTTC. The encoded protein is CASQGSGGNEQFF.

The genes are TRBV30 and TRBJ1-5, with TRBD1 matching 12 bases. After removal of 2 bases from V and 5 bases from J, the junction contained 4 bases not matched to a gene. The germline CDR1 and CDR2 sequences are GTSNPN and SVGIG (reference sequence). The CDR3 has 15 residues. The CDR3, as DNA: TGTGCCTGGAGTCCCGGGACAGGGGGCTATCAGCCCCAGCATTTT. It translates to CAWSPGTGGYQPQHF.

Only one count was recorded for this clone. The genes are TRBV10-2 and TRBJ2-1, with 8 bases fitting TRBD2. Germline V gene lookup returns CDR1 WSHSY and CDR2 SAAADI. V trimming: 4 bases; J trimming: 5 bases; junction bases outside the gene matches: 4. The length of the CDR3 is 14 residues. For the CDR3, the DNA is TGCGCCAGCAGTGGCGCCGGGGGGGACAATGAGCAGTTCTTC. This codes for CASSGAGGDNEQFF.

This clone was detected a few times. The rearrangement uses TRBV6-5 and TRBJ2-2, with D perhaps TRBD1 (5 bases). V lost 2 bases to trimming and J lost 9 bases, with 7 bases between them. The V gene's germline CDR1 is MNHEY and CDR2 SVGAGI. The CDR3 loop spans 12 amino acids. CDR3 sequence (DNA): TGTGCCAGCAGTTACCAGGGCAGGGAGCTGTTTTTT. This sequence encodes CASSYQGRELFF.

V gene TRBV30 combines with J gene TRBJ2-1; 8 bases map to TRBD1. V trimming: 2 bases; J trimming: 4 bases; junction bases outside the gene matches: 7. Germline CDR1 and CDR2: GTSNPN and SVGIG (reference sequence). CDR3 size: 15 residues. The CDR3 region has the DNA TGTGCCTGGAGTCCAGGACAGGGTAATTACAATGAGCAGTTCTTC. Protein sequence: CAWSPGQGNYNEQFF.

The chain carries TRBV30 and TRBJ2-7; a possible D gene is TRBD1 (6 bases). CDR3 size: 14 residues. V lost 3 bases and J lost 0, with 12 bases in between. The germline V gene has CDR1 GTSNPN and CDR2 SVGIG (reference sequence). The CDR3 protein is CAWSLDSFSYEQYF. CDR3 nucleotides: TGTGCCTGGAGCCTGGACAGTTTCTCCTACGAGCAGTACTTC.

The V and J genes are TRBV5-1 and TRBJ2-3; 10 nucleotides match TRBD2. CDR3 size: 16 residues. The junction had 5 bases not matched to a gene; V was cut back by 0 bases and J by 4 bases. Germline V CDR1 and CDR2: SGHRS, YFSETQ. The CDR3 region is CASSLAGLAPSDTQYF. The DNA of the CDR3 is TGCGCCAGCAGCTTGGCGGGACTAGCGCCGTCAGATACGCAGTATTTT.

The CDR3 nucleotides are TGTGCCAGCAGTTTTCTGTATCCAATACGCGATCGATTAGCTAACTATGGCTACACCTTC. It yields the protein CASSFLYPIRDRLANYGYTF. The chain is built from TRBV27 and TRBJ1-2; D not resolved. V shed 3 bases and J shed 0 bases, with 26 bases lying between them. This CDR3 is built from 20 residues. The V gene's germline CDR1 is MNHEY and CDR2 SMNVEV (reference sequence).

The rearrangement links TRBV10-3 to TRBJ1-3; D gene ambiguous. Germline CDR1 ENHRY, CDR2 SYGVKD. This CDR3 is 15 amino acids long. V was shortened by 1 base and J by 2 bases, with 9 bases between the two germline ends. In DNA form, the CDR3 reads TGTGCCATCAGTGAGTTATCAGTGGCTGGAAACACCATATATTTT. It encodes CAISELSVAGNTIYF.

The chain has TRBV11-2 and TRBJ1-1, with no clear D. CDR3 length equals 11 residues. The germline CDR1 and CDR2 sequences are SGHAT and FQNNGV. The germline V and J ends were trimmed by 3 bases and 5 bases, with 4 bases remaining between them. CDR3 coding DNA: TGTGCCAGCAGCTTCGGGACTGAAGCTTTCTTT. Protein: CASSFGTEAFF.

The chain links TRBV28 to TRBJ2-5, with D possibly being TRBD1 (6 bases). The V end was cut by 6 bases, the J end by 7 bases, with 18 bases between. Germline-derived CDR1 and CDR2 are MDHEN and SYDVKM. The CDR3 length is 14 residues. CDR3 nucleotide sequence: TGTGCCAGCAGCCGGGCTCTCATCAGGGGGACCCAGTACTTC. Its protein product is CASSRALIRGTQYF.